The entry below gives a single T cell receptor beta chain sequence along with its context. The CDR3 covers 11 residues. Germline CDR1 is LGHNA and CDR2 is YSLEER. Trimming left V 6 bases short and J 7 bases short, with 9 bases between. Measured with immunoSEQ multiplex PCR; TCRdb has only the in-frame clones, and not every one. The sample lists around 100,000 clones, about 91% occurring once. This sample is part of a study of blood T cell repertoires in COVID-19. This chain joins TRBV4-3 and TRBJ1-1, with D possibly matching TRBD1 (6 bases). The clonotype comes from a human donor in a cohort sampled during active COVID-19. The sample taken for sequencing was peripheral blood. The CDR3: CASRGAGEAFF. For the CDR3, the DNA is TGCGCCAGCAGGGGGGCAGGTGAAGCTTTCTTT.